What follows are 23 T cell receptor beta chains derived from one specimen sequenced in a study of CXCR3-negative and CXCR3-positive naive CD8 T cells. The libraries of TRB cDNA were constructed through 5' RACE using UMI labels. TCRdb reprocessed the 5' RACE reads, keeping one entry per CDR3 protein, no DNA. The table lists about 40,000 distinct CDR3 sequences. Source material: memory CD8+ T cells from blood. These receptors were obtained from a human donor in good health. Some clones in this sample may be carry-over from other donors' samples.

CDR3 residues: CASRPEGSAEAQFF. This sequence joins TRBV6-4 and TRBJ2-1; the TCRdb D gene call, TRBD2, has no DNA to confirm it. Germline V gives CDR1 MRHNA, CDR2 SNTAGT. CDR3 length: 14 residues.

The chain uses TRBV11-2 and TRBJ2-5. This CDR3 is built from 16 residues. From germline, CDR1 is SGHAT and CDR2 FQNNGV. CDR3 sequence: CASSQITDGAQETQYF.

The chain combines TRBV12-3 or TRBV12-4 with TRBJ2-5; TCRdb calls TRBD2, which cannot be checked without DNA. The CDR3 covers 11 residues. CDR3 sequence reads: CATGTGGAQYF.

This chain connects TRBV18 to TRBJ2-5; TCRdb outputs TRBD1, but without DNA this stays unchecked. The CDR3 covers 14 residues. The germline gives CDR1 KGHSH, CDR2 LQKENI. CDR3: CASSPPGQQETQYF.

This chain's CDR3 is CASSLFGQPSTDTQYF. V gene TRBV7-6 combines with J gene TRBJ2-3; TCRdb names TRBD1, which stays unverified in the absence of DNA. CDR3 length: 16 amino acids. Germline V gene lookup returns CDR1 SGHVS and CDR2 FNYEAQ.

The CDR3 spells CASSPYGQSNYGYTF. V gene TRBV7-2 combines with J gene TRBJ1-2; checking the TCRdb D call of TRBD1 is not possible without DNA. The CDR3 covers 15 residues. Looked up from germline, CDR1 is SGHTA and CDR2 is FQGNSA.

The chain recombines TRBV12-3 or TRBV12-4 with TRBJ1-1. This CDR3 region has 14 residues. The CDR3 loop is CASSIGGMNTEAFF.

The chain employs TRBV12-3 or TRBV12-4 and TRBJ1-1; as DNA is missing, the TRBD1 call by TCRdb cannot be tested. The CDR3 runs to 14 residues. CDR3 sequence reads: CASSFLGIRPEAFF.

The chain couples TRBV2 to TRBJ2-3; TCRdb's D gene call, TRBD2, goes unchecked for lack of DNA. The CDR3 loop spans 12 amino acids. CDR1 and CDR2 from the germline V gene are SNHLY and FYNNEI. The CDR3 is CASLREEDTQYF.

This sequence joins TRBV28 and TRBJ2-3. This CDR3 contains 14 residues. Germline CDR1 reads MDHEN; CDR2 reads SYDVKM. CDR3 amino acids: CASQGIPSTDTQYF.

The chain links TRBV28 to TRBJ2-1; the TRBD1 assignment by TCRdb is unverifiable without DNA. CDR3 size: 13 residues. Germline lookup yields CDR1 MDHEN and CDR2 SYDVKM. This CDR3 reads CASSLGQNNEQFF.

This rearrangement joins TRBV5-5 to TRBJ2-1; TCRdb proposes TRBD2, but this gene call is untestable without DNA. Germline-derived CDR1 and CDR2 are SGHKS and YYEKEE (reference sequence). This CDR3 is built from 14 residues. The chain's CDR3 is CASSGGLAHNEQFF.

The V and J genes are TRBV29-1 and TRBJ2-2. CDR1 and CDR2 (germline): SQVTM, ANQGSEA. This CDR3 has 16 residues. The CDR3 is CSVEDPFLPNTGELFF.

The V gene is TRBV21-1, the J gene TRBJ2-2. TRBV21-1 is deemed a pseudogene. This CDR3 spans 18 amino acids. The CDR3 reads CASSKGVVGNPNTGELFF.

The J gene is TRBJ1-1, the V gene TRBV7-3. CDR3 length: 13 amino acids. Germline CDR1 SGHTA, CDR2 FQGTGA. The CDR3 loop is CASSLELNTEAFF.

This sequence joins TRBV6-4 and TRBJ2-5; TCRdb's D gene call, TRBD2, goes unchecked for lack of DNA. The germline CDR1 and CDR2 sequences are MRHNA and SNTAGT. The CDR3 has 13 residues. The CDR3 region is CASRQRNQETQYF.

The chain joins TRBV4-3 to TRBJ2-3. Germline V gene data show CDR1 as LGHNA and CDR2 as YSLEER. CDR3 size: 15 residues. The CDR3 protein is CASSQDSDLTDTQYF.

V is TRBV9 and J is TRBJ1-5; lacking DNA, the TRBD1 call made by TCRdb goes unchecked. The germline V gene encodes CDR1 SGDLS and CDR2 YYNGEE. This CDR3 is built from 14 residues. This chain's CDR3 is CASSVGQINQPQHF.

J is TRBJ2-3 and V is TRBV30; TCRdb's assignment of TRBD1 cannot be checked, as there is no DNA. The germline gives CDR1 GTSNPN, CDR2 SVGIG (reference sequence). The CDR3 runs 11 residues. The CDR3 is CAWSQTGPPNF.

The chain recombines TRBV6-5 with TRBJ2-3; without DNA, the TCRdb call of TRBD2 cannot be checked. There are 19 residues in the CDR3. CDR1 is MNHEY and CDR2 is SVGAGI in the germline V gene. CDR3 protein: CASSYFSLAGGPGIDTQYF.

The genes are TRBV7-8 and TRBJ1-2. This CDR3 comprises 11 residues. The germline CDR1 and CDR2 sequences are SGHVS and FQNEAQ. CDR3 amino acids: CASGGGPPYTF.

The chain has TRBV23-1 and TRBJ2-2; TCRdb's assignment of TRBD2 cannot be checked, as there is no DNA. TRBV23-1 is identified as an open reading frame with a role that is uncertain. The CDR3 is made up of 16 amino acids. The CDR3 sequence is CASSPSAGGLSGELFF.

V usage is TRBV5-1 and J usage is TRBJ2-1; checking the TCRdb D call of TRBD2 is not possible without DNA. Germline CDR1 and CDR2: SGHRS and YFSETQ. The CDR3 is 14 amino acids. This chain's CDR3 is CASRDLAGVDEQFF.